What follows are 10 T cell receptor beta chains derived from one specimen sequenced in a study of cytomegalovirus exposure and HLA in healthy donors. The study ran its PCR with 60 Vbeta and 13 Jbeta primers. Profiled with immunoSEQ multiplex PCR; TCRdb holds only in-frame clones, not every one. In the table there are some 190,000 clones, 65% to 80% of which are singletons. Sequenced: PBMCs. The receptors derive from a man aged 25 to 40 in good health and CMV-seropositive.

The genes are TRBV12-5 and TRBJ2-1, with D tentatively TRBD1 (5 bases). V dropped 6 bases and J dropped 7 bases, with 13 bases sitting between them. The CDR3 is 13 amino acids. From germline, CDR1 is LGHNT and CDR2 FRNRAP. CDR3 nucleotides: TGTGCTAGTGGATTAGACAGCTATAATGAGCAGTTCTTC. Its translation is CASGLDSYNEQFF.

The CDR3 reads CASRDRYTDTQYF. The CDR3 DNA reads TGTGCCAGCCGGGACAGGTACACAGATACGCAGTATTTT. The chain uses TRBV27 and TRBJ2-3, with 8 bases identical to TRBD1. V lost 8 bases and J lost 2; bases outside the gene matches: 3. The CDR3 runs to 13 residues. From germline, CDR1 is MNHEY and CDR2 SMNVEV (reference sequence).

The DNA of the CDR3 is TGTGCCAGCAGCCCGAGGTTGGAGAACACTGAAGCTTTCTTT. Translated, it gives CASSPRLENTEAFF. The chain employs TRBV13 and TRBJ1-1; D gene unclear. Between the trimmed V and J ends, which lost 5 bases and 1 base, there was a span of 11 bases. There are 14 residues in the CDR3. Germline V CDR1 and CDR2: PRHDT, FYEKMQ (reference sequence).

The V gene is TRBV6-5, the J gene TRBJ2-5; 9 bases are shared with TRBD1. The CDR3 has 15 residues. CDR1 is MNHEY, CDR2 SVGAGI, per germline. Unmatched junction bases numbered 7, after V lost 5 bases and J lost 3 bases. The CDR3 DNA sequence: TGTGCCAGCAGTCGCTCAACAGGGGGCGAAGAGACCCAGTACTTC. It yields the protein CASSRSTGGEETQYF.

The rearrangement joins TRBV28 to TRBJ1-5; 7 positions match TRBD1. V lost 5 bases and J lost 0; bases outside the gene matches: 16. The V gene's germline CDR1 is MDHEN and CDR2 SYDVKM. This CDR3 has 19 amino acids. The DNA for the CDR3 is TGTGCCAGCAGTCAGAGGACAGGAGCAAGCGCTATTAGCAATCAGCCCCAGCATTTT. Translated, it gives CASSQRTGASAISNQPQHF.

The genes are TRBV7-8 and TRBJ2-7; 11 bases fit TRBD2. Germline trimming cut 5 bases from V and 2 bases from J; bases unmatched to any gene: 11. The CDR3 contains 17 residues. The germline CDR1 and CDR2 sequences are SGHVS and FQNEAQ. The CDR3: CASSVTSGSVGTYEQYF. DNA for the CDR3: TGTGCCAGCAGCGTAACTAGCGGGAGCGTGGGTACCTACGAGCAGTACTTC. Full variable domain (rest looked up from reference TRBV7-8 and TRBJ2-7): GAGVSQSPRYKVAKRGQDVALRCDPISGHVSLFWYQQALGQGPEFLTYFQNEAQLDKSGLPSDRFFAERPEGSVSTLKIQRTQQEDSAVYLCASSVTSGSVGTYEQYFGPGTRLTVT.

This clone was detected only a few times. CDR3 amino acids: CASNQGQGLIQPQHF. The CDR3 region has the DNA TGTGCCAGTAATCAGGGACAGGGACTGATTCAGCCCCAGCATTTT. The rearrangement links TRBV19 to TRBJ1-5; 9 nucleotides match TRBD1. After removal of 7 bases from V and 6 bases from J, the junction contained 10 bases not matched to a gene. This CDR3 region has 15 residues. Per the germline V gene, CDR1 is LNHDA and CDR2 is SQIVND (reference sequence).

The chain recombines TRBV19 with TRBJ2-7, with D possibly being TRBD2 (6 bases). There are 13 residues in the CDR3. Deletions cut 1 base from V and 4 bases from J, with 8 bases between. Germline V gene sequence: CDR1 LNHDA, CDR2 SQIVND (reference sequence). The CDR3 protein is CASSIGTIYEQYF. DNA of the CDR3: TGTGCCAGTAGTATAGGGACTATTTACGAGCAGTACTTC.

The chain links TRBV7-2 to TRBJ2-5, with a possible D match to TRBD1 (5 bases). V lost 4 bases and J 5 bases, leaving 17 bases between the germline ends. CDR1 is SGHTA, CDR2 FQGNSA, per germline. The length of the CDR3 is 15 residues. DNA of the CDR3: TGTGCCAGCAGCTCGACAGCGTTGGGTTCGGAGACCCAGTACTTC. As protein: CASSSTALGSETQYF.

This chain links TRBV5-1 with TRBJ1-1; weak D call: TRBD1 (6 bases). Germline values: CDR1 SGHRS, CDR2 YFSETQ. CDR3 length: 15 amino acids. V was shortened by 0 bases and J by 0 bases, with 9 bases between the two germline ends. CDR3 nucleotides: TGCGCCAGCAGCTTGGAGGGACACCTGAACACTGAAGCTTTCTTT. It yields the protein CASSLEGHLNTEAFF.